This TCR beta chain was recovered during a study of neoadjuvant anti-PD-1 for oral cavity cancer. Trimming removed 5 bases from V and 4 bases from J, with 11 bases in between. The CDR3 extends over 13 amino acids. Germline assignment: CDR1 SNHLY and CDR2 FYNNEI. This clone was counted between two and nine times. Six replicates per PBMC sample, mostly from around 460 ng of genomic DNA. Produced via immunoSEQ multiplex PCR; TCRdb's table is partial and in-frame only. Seen here are about 16,000 clones, roughly two thirds observed once, and the top ten hold roughly 3%. V and J are TRBV2 and TRBJ1-2, with D perhaps matching TRBD1 (6 bases). The clonotype originates from a person between 35 and 79 years old with oral cavity squamous cell carcinoma. The source material was PBMCs, sampled before nivolumab (anti-PD-1) treatment. CDR3 in amino acids: CASSRTGTYGYTF. DNA of the CDR3: TGTGCCAGCAGTAGAACAGGGACCTATGGCTACACCTTC.